A single sample gave rise to the 2 T cell receptor beta chains below, sequenced in a study of blood T cell repertoires in COVID-19. Produced via immunoSEQ multiplex PCR; TCRdb's table is partial and in-frame only. The sample yields around 160,000 clones, roughly 91% seen once. The sample was peripheral blood. These receptors came from a man aged 18 to 29 with acute or convalescent COVID-19.

V usage is TRBV28 and J usage is TRBJ2-7; D gene ambiguous. There are 13 residues in the CDR3. Looked up from germline, CDR1 is MDHEN and CDR2 is SYDVKM. V dropped 3 bases and J dropped 0 bases, with 6 bases sitting between them. This chain's CDR3 is CASSFFNSYEQYF. In nucleotides, the CDR3 is TGTGCCAGCAGTTTTTTTAACTCCTACGAGCAGTACTTC.

The chain is built from TRBV18 and TRBJ2-1, with 9 bases fitting TRBD1. V was pared by 0 bases and J by 6 bases, with 3 bases of the junction left unmatched. Germline CDR1 is KGHSH and CDR2 is LQKENI. CDR3 length: 15 residues. The CDR3 region is CASSPPGQGRNEQFF. In DNA, the CDR3 is TGTGCCAGCTCACCACCGGGACAGGGACGCAATGAGCAGTTCTTC. The variable domain in full, completed from reference TRBV18 and TRBJ2-1, reads NAGVMQNPRHLVRRRGQEARLRCSPMKGHSHVYWYRQLPEEGLKFMVYLQKENIIDESGMPKERFSAEFPKEGPSILRIQQVVRGDSAAYFCASSPPGQGRNEQFFGPGTRLTVL.